A single sample gave rise to the 5 T cell receptor beta chains below, sequenced in a study of T cells in Graves' hyperthyroidism and ophthalmopathy. What was amplified from RNA transcripts were TCR beta CDR3 regions. The TCR CDR3 first-round RT-PCR relied on the HTBI primer set. TCRdb used MiXCR to reprocess the multiplex PCR reads, holding one entry per CDR3 protein. Here the sample spans over 400,000 distinct CDR3 sequences, about 15% being singletons. Sequencing input: blood. These TCRs come from a man between 18 and 29 years old with Graves' ophthalmopathy.

This clonotype came up once. This sequence joins TRBV20-1 and TRBJ2-1; TRBD2 matches 9 bases. Trimming cost V 3 bases and J 7 bases; bases outside gene matches: 7. The germline V gene has CDR1 DFQATT and CDR2 SNEGSKA (reference sequence). The CDR3 runs 14 residues. CDR3 loop: CSASLVAGANEQFF. CDR3 bases: TGCAGTGCTAGTTTGGTAGCGGGAGCGAATGAGCAGTTCTTC.

The chain is built from TRBV7-6 and TRBJ2-2; 8 bases match TRBD2. The CDR3 length is 17 residues. Germline CDR1 and CDR2: SGHVS and FNYEAQ. V was pared by 5 bases and J by 5 bases, with 13 bases of the junction left unmatched. CDR3 coding DNA: TGTGCCAGCAGCCCCGAAACGGGGGGGCCTACGACCGGGGAGCTGTTTTTT. Translating it yields CASSPETGGPTTGELFF.

This clonotype has a count of ten or more. This sequence joins TRBV24-1 and TRBJ1-5, with 8 positions matching TRBD1. Germline V CDR1 and CDR2: KGHDR, SFDVKD. J was trimmed by 2 bases and V by 5 bases; bases with no gene match: 10. CDR3 length: 17 amino acids. The CDR3 region has the DNA TGTGCCACCAGTGCCGGACAGGGTTTAATGGGCAATCAGCCCCAGCATTTT. Its protein product is CATSAGQGLMGNQPQHF.

There are many counts of this clonotype. V gene TRBV2 combines with J gene TRBJ2-5; D could derive from TRBD1 or TRBD2 (5 bases each). There are 14 residues in the CDR3. The germline V and J ends were trimmed by 5 bases and 1 base, with 11 bases remaining between them. Per the germline V gene, CDR1 is SNHLY and CDR2 is FYNNEI. The CDR3 DNA is TGTGCCAGCAGTACCAACGGGGCCCAAGAGACCCAGTACTTC. Translated, it gives CASSTNGAQETQYF. Filled out from reference TRBV2 and TRBJ2-5, the complete variable domain reads EPEVTQTPSHQVTQMGQEVILRCVPISNHLYFYWYRQILGQKVEFLVSFYNNEISEKSEIFDDQFSVERPDGSNFTLKIRSTKLEDSAMYFCASSTNGAQETQYFGPGTRLLVL.

Regarding this clonotype: Given a much more abundant clone one base away, this may be a read error. The chain joins TRBV27 to TRBJ2-3; D not certain. CDR1 and CDR2 (germline): MNHEY, SMNVEV (reference sequence). This CDR3 contains 13 residues. Written as DNA, the CDR3 is TGTGCCAGCAGCACAGAATTTAGGGATACGCGGTATTTT. It encodes CASSTEFRDTRYF.